The clone carrying this T cell receptor (beta chain) came up many times. Primers used in a second PCR of about 6 to 11 cycles were a sample-barcoded 5' primer and a J-beta primer mix. TCRdb ran MiXCR on the 5' RACE reads and lists one entry per CDR3 protein. The repertoire holds about 1,400,000 distinct CDR3 sequences, with approximately 40% as singletons. The sample comes from a study of blood T cells in healthy people across ages. Germline lookup yields CDR1 SGHRS and CDR2 YFSETQ. The CDR3 length is 16 residues. V was clipped by 0 bases and J by 0 bases, with 10 bases between them. The chain joins TRBV5-1 to TRBJ2-1; D is perhaps TRBD1 or TRBD2 (5 bases each). The clonotype originates from a woman aged 18-35 years in good health. The sequencing input was blood. CDR3 in amino acids: CASSLEAGSSYNEQFF. For the CDR3, the DNA is TGCGCCAGCAGCTTGGAGGCAGGGAGCTCCTACAATGAGCAGTTCTTC.